This entry describes one T cell receptor beta chain. Its antigen has not been determined. Within one base of it there is no much larger clone, and no base qualities were kept. Looking up the germline V gene yields CDR1 MDHEN and CDR2 SYDVKM. The junction carries 11 bases between V and J, which are trimmed by 2 bases and 7 bases respectively. The CDR3 goes from the cysteine to the phenylalanine over 13 residues. Left in the record is the CDR3 DNA by itself, 39 bases read in frame from the first base. TCRbeta CDR3 regions were amplified from genomic DNA by means of the immunoSEQ Assay, a bias-controlled multiplex PCR. For the original study's pipeline: The number of nucleated cells in each sample was estimated from the amplification of reference gene primers within the assay. Sequence reads were collapsed and filtered to measure the absolute abundance of every unique TCRbeta CDR3 rearrangement. For each sample, productive Simpson clonality was calculated as the square root of Simpson's diversity index over productive rearrangements. TCRdb took this table from immuneACCESS and kept in-frame rearrangements with V and J called. Such tables lack part of the clones; where checked against another copy, unresolved V genes explain under half of the gap, and the rest is unexplained. Clone size and V and J calls were adopted from that table, with D and trimming inferred from the DNA. The sample table lists approximately 170,000 clones, around 82% of them with a count of one. Roughly a tenth of the sample lies in the top ten.

This specimen comes from a study of blood T cell repertoires in COVID-19 (dated by TCRdb to 2020 to 2021). Describing the broader study: The collaborator samples originated in the United States, Italy and Spain and spanned the acute and convalescent phases of COVID-19. Sample metadata almost always included a de-identified subject ID, COVID-19 status, age in years and sex. The material from the prospective study consisted of cDNA or gDNA derived from T cells, B-cell-depleted T cells, or PBMCs. HLA class I and class II types, where available, came from metadata supplied by the sample provider rather than from assay-based typing. A freely available public database, intended as a resource for researchers studying the immune response to SARS-CoV-2, is where the repertoires were released. The dataset comprised deeply sampled blood TCRbeta repertoires from subjects exposed to, actively infected with, or recovered from COVID-19. The samples were drawn from two sources: the first 160 participants of the ongoing ImmuneRACE study, and 1,000 to 1,500 subjects contributed by 6 global collaborators.

Results the study describes overall, beyond this receptor: How much clinical and demographic metadata was included differed by source and by participant, and the metadata was provided uncurated.

Whole blood was collected in K2EDTA tubes by collaborating institutions according to the institutions' own protocols. Collaborator samples were shipped for TCRbeta analysis as frozen whole blood, isolated PBMCs, or DNA extracted from either sample type. The V and J genes are TRBV28 and TRBJ1-1; no confident D gene assignment can be made. This TCR came from a woman of 80 years or more with active or convalescent COVID-19. Sequenced material: peripheral blood. CDR3 loop: CASSLKVEIEAFF. The DNA reads as follows: TGTGCCAGCAGTTTAAAAGTCGAGATTGAAGCTTTCTTT.